This section outlines one T cell receptor beta chain sequence together with its context. This clonotype was counted many times. The antigen it binds to is not known. It has no much larger one-base neighbor in the sample; base qualities were not kept. The data are from a study of CD8 T cells in ankylosing spondylitis listed by TCRdb under 2017. Concerning the study at large: To find TCR variants linked to disease, the study profiled T cell receptor beta repertoires in ankylosing spondylitis patients and healthy donors. The full study cohort was made up of about 25 ankylosing spondylitis patients and more than 90 healthy donors. Peripheral blood was sampled, and synovial fluid was additionally collected from ankylosing spondylitis patients. Broader findings and caveats from the paper: According to the report, matched synovial fluid samples from ankylosing spondylitis patients were significantly enriched for the disease-linked clones. Some of the motif variants had been reported before in the synovial fluid and blood of reactive arthritis patients, a finding that suggests common disease-initiation mechanisms. A TCR beta motif made up of eight highly homologous amino acid variants appeared to be characteristic of blood from ankylosing spondylitis patients. The disease-linked clones had a CD8+ phenotype and were found at relatively low frequencies in peripheral blood.

The germline V gene (reference sequence) gives CDR1 as LNHDA and CDR2 as SQIVND. V is cut by 6 bases and J by 8 bases, and the space between the germline ends is 19 bases. Spanning cysteine to phenylalanine, the CDR3 consists of 14 amino acids. The kept DNA is CDR3 alone, 42 bases in frame from the first base. For each ankylosing spondylitis patient, the synovial fluid sample was matched to a blood sample from that same patient. The reads were generated on an Illumina HiSeq 2500. TCR beta libraries were prepared by quantitative 5'-RACE with molecular barcodes. The paper's data handling went like this. A new computational method based on a probabilistic model of VDJ rearrangement was used to identify disease-linked TCR variants. The public reads were reanalyzed by TCRdb: fastp trimming at Q25, MiXCR alignment, in-frame beta chains only. Identical CDR3 proteins give one entry, which carries the most common genes and DNA. The V and J calls and clone size are TCRdb's, not the authors'. In all, the sample holds tens of thousands of distinct CDR3 sequences, and 6.2% of those were seen once. The ten largest clones capture approximately 5% of the sample.

The source is a male donor with ankylosing spondylitis. The rearranged chain carries TRBV19 and TRBJ1-2; the D gene identity is not certain. Sequenced material: synovial fluid, either unsorted or a sorted T cell fraction (not recorded which). The DNA sequence follows: TGTGCCAGTAGGCCGGGCCGCCGAGCCGAGGGCTACACCTTC. It is translated as CASRPGRRAEGYTF.